This T cell receptor beta chain comes out of a study of neurological immune-mediated disorders. The method for making cDNA was 5'RACE, and it used 10-nucleotide random UMIs. Every sequencing run produced over 180 million TCR-beta sequences that came from 15-18 subjects. A single record per CDR3 protein comes from TCRdb applying MiXCR to the 5' RACE reads. The sample shows 74,000 or so distinct CDR3 sequences, about 9.4% of them seen only once. Serving as healthy controls were blood bank volunteers based in Maryland, USA. Germline assignment: CDR1 SGHTA and CDR2 FQGNSA. This CDR3 contains 16 residues. The V and J ends lost 1 base and 0 bases respectively, with 12 bases between them. Study-level results: Expansion of TCR clones was greatest in HTLV-1-associated myelopathy and smallest in multiple sclerosis, where it fell below that of healthy controls.

In this sample, this clonotype turned up many times. The antigen remains undetermined. The rearrangement links TRBV7-2 to TRBJ1-2; no reliable D call. Sequences were obtained from PBMCs. The sequence derives from a man aged 50 to 59 in good health. The DNA of the CDR3 is TGTGCCAGCAGCTTAGACTTCGGGGATGCTAACTATGGCTACACCTTC. Its translation is CASSLDFGDANYGYTF.